This T cell receptor (beta chain) was obtained from a study of tumor-infiltrating T cells and Merkel cell polyomavirus (TCRdb year 2017). Notes on the research overall: CD8+ T cells specific for the Merkel cell polyomavirus KLL epitope were examined in Merkel cell carcinoma patients. Across the study, one tumor sample was a frozen nodal tumor digest and one was a flash-frozen core biopsy of a metastasis. The majority of whole-tumor samples consisted of approximately 26-micron curls cut from formalin-fixed, paraffin-embedded tissue blocks. Disease stage at presentation varied among the patients, and patient follow-up lasted a median of approximately 2.5 years, ranging from roughly 1.1 to 6.0 years. Patients received varied, non-standardized therapies including chemotherapy, radiation and immunotherapies. TRB sequencing covered KLL-tetramer-sorted cells from blood or tumor-infiltrating lymphocytes in 14 to 15 samples, plus 12 matched whole-tumor samples. The investigation overall reported the following: A significant MCC-specific survival advantage (P = 0.0051) was associated with a greater number of unique KLL-specific clonotypes in tumors (roughly 5-110 vs 0-3). KLL-specific TRB repertoires were found to be diverse and largely private, with only one public clonotype, shared by two patients, identified among roughly 400 unique sequences. The small sample size of the study (n ≈ twelve patients) is a limitation. Because only a single viral epitope was studied, T cells directed against other Merkel cell polyomavirus epitopes were not captured. A higher fraction of KLL-specific T cells within tumors (about 1.8-18% versus about 0-0.14%) was associated with significantly better MCC-specific survival.

All patients' tumors stained robustly positive for Merkel cell polyomavirus Large T antigen by immunohistochemistry. Around twelve Merkel cell carcinoma patients with robust KLL-tetramer+ populations, above 0.04% of CD8+ T cells, in blood and/or cultured TIL were included. All patients were identified as Caucasian, and a median age of approximately 60 years (range 50 to 77 years) was recorded. Lymph node tumors were analyzed for patients with unknown primaries who presented with nodal disease, or when insufficient primary tissue was available. V sheds 5 bases and J sheds 3 bases, leaving 8 bases between their ends. The CDR3 contains 12 residues, cysteine and phenylalanine counted. Only the CDR3 DNA is retained, 36 bases long and in frame from the first base. CDR1 and CDR2, per the germline V gene, are MDHEN and SYDVKM. The table lists this clone with a count of one. Its antigen is still unknown. No base qualities exist here, and no much larger clone lies one base off it.

Library creation used the immunoSEQ multiplex PCR assay. Genomic DNA extraction, TRB sequencing and normalization were performed by Adaptive Biotechnologies (Seattle, WA). The study's processing was this. Clonality was computed as one minus Shannon entropy of productive TRB sequences normalized by log2 of unique productive sequences. KLL-specific clonotypes in tumors were found by matching TCRbeta CDR3 amino acid sequences to the sequences from the tetramer-sorted sample of each patient. Entries here come from immuneACCESS through TCRdb and include only in-frame sequences with V and J called. Some clones fail to appear in such tables; in the studies checked, an unresolved V gene covers under half of the shortfall, and the cause of the remainder is unknown. For V, J and clone size, that table is used; D and trimming come from the DNA. The sample data list 20,000 to 30,000 clones, and approximately 90% of these were observed just once. Roughly 2.7% of the sample belongs to the ten largest clones.

This clonotype was obtained from a man aged 45-65 years with Merkel cell carcinoma. Recombination linked TRBV28 to TRBJ2-7; the D gene identity is not certain. Sequences were obtained from lymph node tissue. In nucleotide form, the sequence is TGTGCCAGCAGTAATAGAAACTACGAGCAGTACTTC. It is translated as CASSNRNYEQYF.